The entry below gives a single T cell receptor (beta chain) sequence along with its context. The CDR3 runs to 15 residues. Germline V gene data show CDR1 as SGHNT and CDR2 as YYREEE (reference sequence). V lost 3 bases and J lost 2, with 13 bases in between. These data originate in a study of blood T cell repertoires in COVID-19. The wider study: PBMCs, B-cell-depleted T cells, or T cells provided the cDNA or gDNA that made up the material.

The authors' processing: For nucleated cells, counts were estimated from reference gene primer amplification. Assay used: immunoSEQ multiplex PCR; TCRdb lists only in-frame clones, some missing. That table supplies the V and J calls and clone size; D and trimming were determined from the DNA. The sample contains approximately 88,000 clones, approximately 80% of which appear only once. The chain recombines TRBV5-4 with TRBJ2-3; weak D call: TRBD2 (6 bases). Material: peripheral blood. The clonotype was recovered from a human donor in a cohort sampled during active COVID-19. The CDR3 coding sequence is TGTGCCAGCAGCTCGGACGGGAGAGACACAGATACGCAGTATTTT. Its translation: CASSSDGRDTDTQYF.